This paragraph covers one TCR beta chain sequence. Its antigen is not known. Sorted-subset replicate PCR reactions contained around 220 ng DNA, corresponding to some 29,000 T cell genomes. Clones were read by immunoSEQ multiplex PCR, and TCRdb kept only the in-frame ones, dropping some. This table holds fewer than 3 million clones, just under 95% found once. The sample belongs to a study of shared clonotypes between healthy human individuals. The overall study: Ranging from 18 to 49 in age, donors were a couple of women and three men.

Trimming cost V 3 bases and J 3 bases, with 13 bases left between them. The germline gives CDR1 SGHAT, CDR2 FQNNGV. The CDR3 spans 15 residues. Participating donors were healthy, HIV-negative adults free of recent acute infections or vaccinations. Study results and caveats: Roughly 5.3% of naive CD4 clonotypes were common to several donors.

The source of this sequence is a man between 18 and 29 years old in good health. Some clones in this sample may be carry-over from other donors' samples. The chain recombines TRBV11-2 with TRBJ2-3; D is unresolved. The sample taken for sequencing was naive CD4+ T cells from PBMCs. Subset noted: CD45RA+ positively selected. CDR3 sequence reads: CASSFRLSQTDTQYF. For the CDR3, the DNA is TGTGCCAGCAGCTTTCGACTGTCACAAACAGATACGCAGTATTTT.